This entry concerns a single T cell receptor (beta chain). What it binds is unknown. The CDR3 runs to 14 residues. V was shortened by 1 base and J by 5 bases, with 8 bases between the two germline ends. The germline V gene encodes CDR1 LNHDA and CDR2 SQIVND (reference sequence). The data stem from a study of OX40 agonist ivuxolimab in advanced cancers. Study conclusions and caveats: CD4+ and CD8+ blood T cells expanded clonally by week 6 at 0.1 to 3.0 mg/kg.

TCRdb's copy holds only in-frame clones and misses some; the assay was immunoSEQ multiplex PCR. This sample carries some 20,000 clones, about four fifths of them seen once, and the ten largest clones take over 10%. The TCR sequence derives from an adult with an advanced solid tumor such as melanoma, head and neck, liver or kidney cancer. The rearrangement uses TRBV19 and TRBJ1-4; D not certain. Sequencing was performed on CD4+ or CD8+ T cells sorted from blood, taken in a trial of the OX40 agonist ivuxolimab. CDR3 nucleotides: TGTGCCAGTAGTATAGTCTTGGGAAATGAAAAACTGTTTTTT. Translated: CASSIVLGNEKLFF.